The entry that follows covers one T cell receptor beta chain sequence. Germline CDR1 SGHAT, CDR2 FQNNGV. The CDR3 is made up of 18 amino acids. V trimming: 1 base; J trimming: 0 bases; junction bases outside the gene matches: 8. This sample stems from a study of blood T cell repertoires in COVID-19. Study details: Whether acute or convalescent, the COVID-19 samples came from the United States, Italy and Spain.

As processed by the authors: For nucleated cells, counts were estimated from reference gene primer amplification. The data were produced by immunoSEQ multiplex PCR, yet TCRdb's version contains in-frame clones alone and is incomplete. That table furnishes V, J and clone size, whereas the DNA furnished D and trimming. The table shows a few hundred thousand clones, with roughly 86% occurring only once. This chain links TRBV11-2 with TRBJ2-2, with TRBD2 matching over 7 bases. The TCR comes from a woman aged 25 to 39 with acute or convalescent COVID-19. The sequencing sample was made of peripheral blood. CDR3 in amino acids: CASSLAGGTFANTGELFF. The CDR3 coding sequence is TGTGCCAGCAGCTTAGCGGGAGGAACGTTCGCGAACACCGGGGAGCTGTTTTTT.